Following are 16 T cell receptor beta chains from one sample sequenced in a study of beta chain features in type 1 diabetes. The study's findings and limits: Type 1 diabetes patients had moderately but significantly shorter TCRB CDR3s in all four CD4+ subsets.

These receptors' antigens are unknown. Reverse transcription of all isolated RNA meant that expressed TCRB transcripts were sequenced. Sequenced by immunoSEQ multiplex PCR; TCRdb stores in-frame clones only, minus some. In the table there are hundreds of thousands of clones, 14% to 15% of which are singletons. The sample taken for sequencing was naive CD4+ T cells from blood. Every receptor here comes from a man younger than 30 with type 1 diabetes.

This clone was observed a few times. DNA of the CDR3: TGTGCCGTACTAGCACTGAGCTCCTACAATGAGCAGTTCTTC. Its protein is CAVLALSSYNEQFF. The rearrangement uses TRBV28 and TRBJ2-1; D is perhaps TRBD2 (6 bases). V gave up 11 bases and J gave up 0 bases, with 14 bases separating them. The CDR3 length is 14 residues. Germline-derived CDR1 and CDR2 are MDHEN and SYDVKM.

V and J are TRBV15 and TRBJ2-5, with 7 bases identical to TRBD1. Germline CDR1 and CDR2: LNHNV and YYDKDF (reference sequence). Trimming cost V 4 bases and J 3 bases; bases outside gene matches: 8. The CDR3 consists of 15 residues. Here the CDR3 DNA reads TGTGCCACCAGCATAAACAGGGGCATTGAAGAGACCCAGTACTTC. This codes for CATSINRGIEETQYF.

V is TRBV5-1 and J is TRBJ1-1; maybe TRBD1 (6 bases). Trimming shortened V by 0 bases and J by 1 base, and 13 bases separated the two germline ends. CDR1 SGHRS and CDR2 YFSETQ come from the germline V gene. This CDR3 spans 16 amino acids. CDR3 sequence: CASSLAQGSANTEAFF. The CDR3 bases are TGCGCCAGCAGCTTGGCCCAGGGGTCGGCGAACACTGAAGCTTTCTTT.

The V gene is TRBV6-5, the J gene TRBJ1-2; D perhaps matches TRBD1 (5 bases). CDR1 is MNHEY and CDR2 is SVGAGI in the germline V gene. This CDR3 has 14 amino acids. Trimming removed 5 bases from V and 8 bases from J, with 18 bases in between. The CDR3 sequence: CASSALKQGEGYTF. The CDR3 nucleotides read TGTGCCAGCAGTGCCCTTAAGCAGGGCGAAGGCTACACCTTC.

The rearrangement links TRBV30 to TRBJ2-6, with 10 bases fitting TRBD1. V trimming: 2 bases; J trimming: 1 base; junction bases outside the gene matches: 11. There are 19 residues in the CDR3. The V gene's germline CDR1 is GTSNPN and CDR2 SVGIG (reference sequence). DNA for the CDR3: TGTGCCTGGAGTTACGTCAGGACAGGGGGTATTTCTGGGGCCAACGTCCTGACTTTC. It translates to CAWSYVRTGGISGANVLTF.

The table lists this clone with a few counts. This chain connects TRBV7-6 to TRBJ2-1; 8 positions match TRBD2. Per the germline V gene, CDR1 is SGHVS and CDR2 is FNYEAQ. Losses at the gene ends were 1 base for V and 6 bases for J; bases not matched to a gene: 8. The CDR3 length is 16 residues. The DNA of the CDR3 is TGTGCCAGCAGCTTAGTGCTAGCGGGCCCCGCCAATGAGCAGTTCTTC. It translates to CASSLVLAGPANEQFF.

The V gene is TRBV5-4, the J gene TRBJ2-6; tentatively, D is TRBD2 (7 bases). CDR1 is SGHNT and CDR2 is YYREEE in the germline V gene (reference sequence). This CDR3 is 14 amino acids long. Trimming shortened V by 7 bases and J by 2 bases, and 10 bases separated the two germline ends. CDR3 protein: CASGRGTGANVLTF. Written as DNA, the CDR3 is TGTGCCAGCGGGAGGGGGACTGGGGCCAACGTCCTGACTTTC.

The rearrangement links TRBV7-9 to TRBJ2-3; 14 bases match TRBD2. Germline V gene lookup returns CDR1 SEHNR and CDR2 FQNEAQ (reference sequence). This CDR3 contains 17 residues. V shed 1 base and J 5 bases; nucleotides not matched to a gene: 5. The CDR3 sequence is CASSLVGLAGGKDTQYF. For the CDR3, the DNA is TGTGCCAGCAGCTTAGTTGGACTAGCGGGGGGTAAAGATACGCAGTATTTT. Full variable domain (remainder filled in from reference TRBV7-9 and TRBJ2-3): DTGVSQNPRHKITKRGQNVTFRCDPISEHNRLYWYRQTLGQGPEFLTYFQNEAQLEKSRLLSDRFSAERPKGSFSTLEIQRTEQGDSAMYLCASSLVGLAGGKDTQYFGPGTRLTVL.

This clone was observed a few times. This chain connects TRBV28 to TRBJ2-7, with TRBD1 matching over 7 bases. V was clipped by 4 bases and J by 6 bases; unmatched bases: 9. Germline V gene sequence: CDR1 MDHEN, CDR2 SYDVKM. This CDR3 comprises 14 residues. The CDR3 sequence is CASSSFGQDSEQYF. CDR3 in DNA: TGTGCCAGCAGTTCCTTTGGACAGGACAGCGAGCAGTACTTC.

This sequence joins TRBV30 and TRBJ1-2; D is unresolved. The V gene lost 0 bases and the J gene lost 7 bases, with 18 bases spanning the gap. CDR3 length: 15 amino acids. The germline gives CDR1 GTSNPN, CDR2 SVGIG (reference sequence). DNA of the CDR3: TGTGCCTGGAGTGTAACCTCGACGGGGATGGCTGGCTACACCTTC. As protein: CAWSVTSTGMAGYTF.

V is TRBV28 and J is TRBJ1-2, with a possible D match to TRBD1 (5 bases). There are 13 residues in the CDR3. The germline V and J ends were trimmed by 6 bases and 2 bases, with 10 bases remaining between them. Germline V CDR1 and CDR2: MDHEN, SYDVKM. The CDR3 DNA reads TGTGCCAGCAGCCTTGCAGGGAACTATGGCTACACCTTC. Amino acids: CASSLAGNYGYTF.

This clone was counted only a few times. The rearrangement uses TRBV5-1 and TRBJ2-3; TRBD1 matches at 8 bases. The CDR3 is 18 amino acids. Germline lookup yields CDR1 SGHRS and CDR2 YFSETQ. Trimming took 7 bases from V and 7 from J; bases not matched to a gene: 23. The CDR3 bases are TGCGCCAGCCACCGGAAAGGCGGAGAGGCAGGGGGCATTAATACGCAGTATTTT. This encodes CASHRKGGEAGGINTQYF.

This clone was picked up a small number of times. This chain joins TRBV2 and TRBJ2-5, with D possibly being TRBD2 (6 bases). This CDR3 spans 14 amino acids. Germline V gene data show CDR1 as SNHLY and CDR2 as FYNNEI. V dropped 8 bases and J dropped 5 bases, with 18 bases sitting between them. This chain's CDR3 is CASGATSGTETQYF. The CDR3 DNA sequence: TGTGCCAGCGGGGCGACTAGTGGTACCGAGACCCAGTACTTC.

For the CDR3, the DNA is TGTGCCACCAGCAGACTACAGGGGGGGGATTATGGCTACACCTTC. As protein: CATSRLQGGDYGYTF. V usage is TRBV15 and J usage is TRBJ1-2; 8 nucleotides line up with TRBD1. Trimming took 2 bases from V and 5 from J; bases not matched to a gene: 7. CDR1 is LNHNV, CDR2 YYDKDF, per germline (reference sequence). The CDR3 has 15 residues.

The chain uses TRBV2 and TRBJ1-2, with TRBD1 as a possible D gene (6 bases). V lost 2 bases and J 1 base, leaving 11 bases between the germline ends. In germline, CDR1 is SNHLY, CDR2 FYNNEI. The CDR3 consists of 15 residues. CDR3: CASSEWTADNYGYTF. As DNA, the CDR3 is TGTGCCAGCAGTGAATGGACAGCGGATAACTATGGCTACACCTTC.

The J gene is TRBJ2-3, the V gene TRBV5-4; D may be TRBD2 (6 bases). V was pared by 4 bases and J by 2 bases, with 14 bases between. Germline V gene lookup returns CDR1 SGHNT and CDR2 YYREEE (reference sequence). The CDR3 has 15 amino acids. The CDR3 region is CASSGDAGHTDTQYF. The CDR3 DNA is TGTGCCAGCAGCGGGGATGCGGGGCACACAGATACGCAGTATTTT.